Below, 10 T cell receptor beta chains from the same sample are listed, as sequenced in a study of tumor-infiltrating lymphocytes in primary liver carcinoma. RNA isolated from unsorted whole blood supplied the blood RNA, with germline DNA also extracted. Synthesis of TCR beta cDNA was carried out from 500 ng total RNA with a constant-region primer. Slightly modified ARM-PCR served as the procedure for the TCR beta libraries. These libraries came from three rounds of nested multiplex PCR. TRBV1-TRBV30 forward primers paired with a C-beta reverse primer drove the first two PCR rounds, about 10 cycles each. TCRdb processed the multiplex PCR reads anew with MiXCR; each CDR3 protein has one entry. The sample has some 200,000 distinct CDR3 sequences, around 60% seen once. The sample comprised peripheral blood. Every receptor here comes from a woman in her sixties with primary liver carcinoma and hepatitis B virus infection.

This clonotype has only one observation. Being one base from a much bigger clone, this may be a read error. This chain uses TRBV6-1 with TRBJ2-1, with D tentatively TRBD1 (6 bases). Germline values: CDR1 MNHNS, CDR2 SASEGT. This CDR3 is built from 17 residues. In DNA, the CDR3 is TGTGTCAGCAGTGAAGCGCGTGGGGGCAGGGTAATCTATGAGCAGTTCTTC. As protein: CVSSEARGGRVIYEQFF.

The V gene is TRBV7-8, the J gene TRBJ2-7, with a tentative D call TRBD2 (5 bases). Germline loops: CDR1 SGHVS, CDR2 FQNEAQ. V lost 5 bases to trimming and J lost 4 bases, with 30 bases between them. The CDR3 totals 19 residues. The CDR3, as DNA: TGTGCCAGCAGCCCCAGTAATCGGGGAATGGCGAGAGGACTTTACGAGCAGTACTTC. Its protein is CASSPSNRGMARGLYEQYF.

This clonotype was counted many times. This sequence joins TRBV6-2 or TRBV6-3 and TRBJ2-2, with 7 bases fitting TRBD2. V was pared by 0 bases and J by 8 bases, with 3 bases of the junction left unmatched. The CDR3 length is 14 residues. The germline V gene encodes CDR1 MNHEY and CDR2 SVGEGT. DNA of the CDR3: TGTGCCAGCAGTTACTCGACTAGCACTGGGGAGCTGTTTTTT. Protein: CASSYSTSTGELFF.

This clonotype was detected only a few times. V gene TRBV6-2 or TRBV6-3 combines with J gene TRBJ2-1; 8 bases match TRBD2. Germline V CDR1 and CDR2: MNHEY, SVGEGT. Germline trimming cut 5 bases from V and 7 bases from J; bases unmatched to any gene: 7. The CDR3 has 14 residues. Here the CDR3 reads CASSTPGGGNEQFF. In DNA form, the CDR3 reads TGTGCCAGCAGTACCCCAGGCGGGGGGAATGAGCAGTTCTTC.

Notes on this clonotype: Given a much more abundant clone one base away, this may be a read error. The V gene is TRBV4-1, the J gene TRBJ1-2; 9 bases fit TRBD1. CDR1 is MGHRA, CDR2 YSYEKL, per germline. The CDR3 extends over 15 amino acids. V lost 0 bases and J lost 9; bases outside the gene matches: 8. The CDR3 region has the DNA TGCGCCAGCAGCCAAGATCCCACAGGGGGCAGGTGCTACACCTTC. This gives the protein CASSQDPTGGRCYTF.

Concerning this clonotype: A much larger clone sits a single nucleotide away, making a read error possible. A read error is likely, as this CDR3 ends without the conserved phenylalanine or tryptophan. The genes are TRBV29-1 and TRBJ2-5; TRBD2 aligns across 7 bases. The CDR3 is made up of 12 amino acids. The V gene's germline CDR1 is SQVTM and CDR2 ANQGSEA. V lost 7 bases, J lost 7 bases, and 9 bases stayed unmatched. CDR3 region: CSDQLASGTQYI. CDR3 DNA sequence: TGCAGCGACCAACTAGCGAGCGGGACCCAGTACATC.

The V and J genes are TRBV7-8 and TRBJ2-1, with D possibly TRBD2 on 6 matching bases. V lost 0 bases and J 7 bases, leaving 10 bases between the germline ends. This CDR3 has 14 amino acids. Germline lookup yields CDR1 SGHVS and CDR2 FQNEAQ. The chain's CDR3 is CASSLAGGRNEQFF. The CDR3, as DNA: TGTGCCAGCAGCTTAGCCGGGGGACGAAATGAGCAGTTCTTC.

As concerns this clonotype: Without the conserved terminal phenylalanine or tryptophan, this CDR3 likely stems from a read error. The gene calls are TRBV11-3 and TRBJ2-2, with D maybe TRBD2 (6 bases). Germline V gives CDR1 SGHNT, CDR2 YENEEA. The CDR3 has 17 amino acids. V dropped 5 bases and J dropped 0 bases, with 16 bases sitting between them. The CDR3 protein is CASSLRTIGANTGELFI. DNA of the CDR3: TGTGCCAGCAGCCTCCGGACTATCGGGGCGAACACCGGGGAGCTGTTTATT.

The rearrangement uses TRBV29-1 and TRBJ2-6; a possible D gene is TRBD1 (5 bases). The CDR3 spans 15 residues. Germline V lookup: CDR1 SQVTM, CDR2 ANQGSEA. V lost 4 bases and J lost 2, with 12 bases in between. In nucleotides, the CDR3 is TGCAGCGTTGTGTGGGAAGGGGCTGGGGCCAACGTCCTGACTTTC. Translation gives CSVVWEGAGANVLTF. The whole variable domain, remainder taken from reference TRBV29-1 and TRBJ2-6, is SAVISQKPSRDICQRGTSLTIQCQVDSQVTMMFWYRQQPGQSLTLIATANQGSEATYESGFVIDKFPISRPNLTFSTLTVSNMSPEDSSIYLCSVVWEGAGANVLTFGAGSRLTVL.

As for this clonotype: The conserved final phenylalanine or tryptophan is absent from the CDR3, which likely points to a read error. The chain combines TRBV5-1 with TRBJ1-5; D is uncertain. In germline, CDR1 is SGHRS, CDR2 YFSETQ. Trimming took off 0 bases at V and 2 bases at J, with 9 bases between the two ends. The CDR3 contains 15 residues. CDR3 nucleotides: TGCGCCAGCAGCTTGGTACCTGGTCGCAATCAGCCCCAGCATCTT. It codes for CASSLVPGRNQPQHL.